What follows are 13 T cell receptor beta chains derived from one specimen sequenced in a study of T cells in Graves' hyperthyroidism and ophthalmopathy. It was RNA transcripts that yielded the amplified TCR beta CDR3 regions. When the TCR CDR3 underwent first-round RT-PCR, the HTBI primer set was used. TCRdb itself ran the multiplex PCR reads through MiXCR, one entry per CDR3 protein. The repertoire holds about 560,000 distinct CDR3 sequences, with approximately 15% as singletons. The sequenced sample consisted of blood. These receptors all stem from a woman aged 40 to 49 with Graves' hyperthyroidism.

V and J are TRBV12-3 or TRBV12-4 and TRBJ2-2, with 13 nucleotides matching TRBD2. This CDR3 region has 16 residues. V trimming: 6 bases; J trimming: 7 bases; junction bases outside the gene matches: 8. The CDR3 DNA sequence: TGTGCCAGCAGCCAAGGACTAGCGGGAGTCTTCGGGGAGCTGTTTTTT. Amino acid sequence: CASSQGLAGVFGELFF.

Many counts were recorded for this clonotype. The genes are TRBV3-1 and TRBJ2-1; the D gene is possibly TRBD1 (5 bases). Between the trimmed V and J ends, which lost 4 bases and 7 bases, there was a span of 8 bases. This CDR3 has 12 amino acids. Germline CDR1 is LGHDT and CDR2 is YNNKEL (reference sequence). The CDR3 here is CASSPRQNEQFF. In DNA, the CDR3 is TGTGCCAGCAGCCCCCGACAGAATGAGCAGTTCTTC.

This clonotype showed up many times. The rearrangement uses TRBV5-8 and TRBJ2-2; a weak D match, TRBD2 (5 bases). The germline V gene has CDR1 SGHTS and CDR2 YDEGEE. CDR3 size: 15 residues. V lost 0 bases and J lost 4, with 10 bases in between. The CDR3 coding sequence is TGTGCCAGCAGCTTGGGAGGGCCGGGCACCGGGGAGCTGTTTTTT. This gives the protein CASSLGGPGTGELFF.

This clonotype was recorded many times. The chain is built from TRBV30 and TRBJ1-5; D gene uncertain. With 2 bases removed from V and 1 base from J, the gap between germline ends came to 6 bases. The CDR3 loop spans 13 amino acids. Germline loops: CDR1 GTSNPN, CDR2 SVGIG (reference sequence). CDR3 DNA sequence: TGTGCCTGGAGTACGGGAAGCAATCAGCCCCAGCATTTT. The encoded protein is CAWSTGSNQPQHF. Supplemented by reference TRBV30 and TRBJ1-5, the full variable domain reads SQTIHQWPATLVQPVGSPLSLECTVEGTSNPNLYWYRQAAGRGLQLLFYSVGIGQISSEVPQNLSASRPQDRQFILSSKKLLLSDSGFYLCAWSTGSNQPQHFGDGTRLSIL.

This chain links TRBV5-1 with TRBJ2-5, with 7 bases lining up with TRBD1. The CDR3 extends over 17 amino acids. CDR1 is SGHRS, CDR2 YFSETQ, per germline. V was clipped by 3 bases and J by 2 bases; unmatched bases: 13. In DNA form, the CDR3 reads TGCGCCAGCAGCTCTGGGACGAGGGGGCGCGGGCAAGAGACCCAGTACTTC. This sequence encodes CASSSGTRGRGQETQYF.

This clonotype was observed at least ten times. This chain links TRBV12-3 or TRBV12-4 with TRBJ2-7, with D uncertain. V was clipped by 1 base and J by 5 bases, with 9 bases between them. This CDR3 contains 13 residues. The CDR3 is CASSLGGRDEQYF. The CDR3 DNA reads as TGTGCCAGCAGTTTAGGGGGTAGGGACGAGCAGTACTTC.

This clonotype came up many times. This rearrangement joins TRBV2 to TRBJ1-5, with D perhaps TRBD1 (6 bases). Trimming pared 6 bases from V and 3 bases from J, leaving 12 bases between. This CDR3 spans 14 amino acids. Germline values: CDR1 SNHLY, CDR2 FYNNEI. The CDR3 is CASSRDTINQPQHF. The CDR3 bases are TGTGCCAGCAGCCGGGACACCATCAATCAGCCCCAGCATTTT.

This clonotype turned up a few times. The chain recombines TRBV6-4 with TRBJ2-2, with a tentative D call TRBD2 (5 bases). This CDR3 is 13 amino acids long. The V and J ends lost 3 bases and 5 bases respectively, with 7 bases between them. Germline CDR1 MRHNA, CDR2 SNTAGT. CDR3 in DNA: TGTGCCAGCAGTGAGACGGGGACCGGGGAGCTGTTTTTT. The encoded protein is CASSETGTGELFF.

This clonotype was found many times. The chain joins TRBV20-1 to TRBJ2-2; no reliable D call. Germline lookup yields CDR1 DFQATT and CDR2 SNEGSKA (reference sequence). CDR3 size: 15 residues. V lost 2 bases and J 0 bases, leaving 10 bases between the germline ends. The CDR3 nucleotides are TGCAGTGCTAGACCTAGGACCTCGAACACCGGGGAGCTGTTTTTT. Protein sequence: CSARPRTSNTGELFF.

As regards this clonotype: Given a much more abundant clone one base away, this may be a read error. This chain connects TRBV12-5 to TRBJ2-3, with 7 bases identical to TRBD2. Germline CDR1 reads LGHNT; CDR2 reads FRNRAP. The J segment lost 3 bases and the V segment lost 5 bases, leaving 5 bases of the junction unmatched. The CDR3 is 14 amino acids. The DNA for the CDR3 is TGTGCTAGTGGTCCCCGGACTAGTACAGATACGCAGTATTTT. Amino acids: CASGPRTSTDTQYF.

At least ten counts were recorded for this clonotype. CDR3 nucleotides: TGTGCCAGCACCACCTTTGCGGGAGGTGAGCAGTTCTTC. Its protein product is CASTTFAGGEQFF. This rearrangement joins TRBV12-3 or TRBV12-4 to TRBJ2-1; 8 bases agree with TRBD2. The junction had 8 bases not matched to a gene; V was cut back by 7 bases and J by 9 bases. The CDR3 covers 13 residues.

This clonotype was found many times. The V gene is TRBV20-1, the J gene TRBJ2-1; TRBD2 matches at 9 bases. Germline V gene data show CDR1 as DFQATT and CDR2 as SNEGSKA (reference sequence). V lost 3 bases and J lost 0; bases outside the gene matches: 3. The CDR3 length is 15 residues. This CDR3 reads CSASSGSLSYNEQFF. The CDR3 DNA reads as TGCAGTGCTAGTAGCGGGAGCCTCTCCTACAATGAGCAGTTCTTC.

This clonotype was recorded many times. This sequence joins TRBV11-2 and TRBJ2-3, with 7 bases lining up with TRBD2. This CDR3 has 15 residues. V trimming: 1 base; J trimming: 1 base; junction bases outside the gene matches: 2. CDR1 is SGHAT, CDR2 FQNNGV, per germline. CDR3 residues: CASSLVLAGTDTQYF. Here the CDR3 DNA reads TGTGCCAGCAGCTTAGTTCTAGCGGGCACAGATACGCAGTATTTT. Looking up the rest from reference TRBV11-2 and TRBJ2-3 gives the full variable domain: EAGVAQSPRYKIIEKRQSVAFWCNPISGHATLYWYQQILGQGPKLLIQFQNNGVVDDSQLPKDRFSAERLKGVDSTLKIQPAKLEDSAVYLCASSLVLAGTDTQYFGPGTRLTVL.